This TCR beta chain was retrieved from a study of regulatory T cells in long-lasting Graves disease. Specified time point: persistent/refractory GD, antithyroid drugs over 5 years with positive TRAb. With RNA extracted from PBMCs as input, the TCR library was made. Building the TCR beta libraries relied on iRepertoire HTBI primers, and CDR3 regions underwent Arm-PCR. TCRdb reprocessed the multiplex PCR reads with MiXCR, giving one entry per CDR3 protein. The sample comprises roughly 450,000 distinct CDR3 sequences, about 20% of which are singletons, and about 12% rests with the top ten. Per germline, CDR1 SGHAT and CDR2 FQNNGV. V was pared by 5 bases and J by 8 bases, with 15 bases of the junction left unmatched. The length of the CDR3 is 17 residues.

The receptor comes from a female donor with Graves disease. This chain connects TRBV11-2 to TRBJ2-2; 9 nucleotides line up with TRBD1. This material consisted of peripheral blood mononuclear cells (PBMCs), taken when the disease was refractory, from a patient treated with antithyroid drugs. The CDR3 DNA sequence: TGTGCCAGCAGCACTAACCCGGGACAGGGAAGGCCTGGGGAGCTGTTTTTT. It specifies CASSTNPGQGRPGELFF.